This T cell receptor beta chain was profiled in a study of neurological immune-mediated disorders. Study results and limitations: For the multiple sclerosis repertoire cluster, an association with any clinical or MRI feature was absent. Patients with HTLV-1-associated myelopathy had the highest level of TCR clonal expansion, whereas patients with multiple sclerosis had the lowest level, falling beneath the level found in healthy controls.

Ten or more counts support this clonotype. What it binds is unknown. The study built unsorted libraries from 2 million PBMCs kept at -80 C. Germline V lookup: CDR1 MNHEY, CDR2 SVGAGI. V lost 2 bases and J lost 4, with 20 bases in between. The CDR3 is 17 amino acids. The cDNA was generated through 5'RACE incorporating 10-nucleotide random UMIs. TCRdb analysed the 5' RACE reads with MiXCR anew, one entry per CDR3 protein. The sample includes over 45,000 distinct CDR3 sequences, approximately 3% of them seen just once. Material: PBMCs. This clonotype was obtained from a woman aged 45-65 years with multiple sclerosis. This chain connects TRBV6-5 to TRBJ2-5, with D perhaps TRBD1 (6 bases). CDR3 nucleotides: TGTGCCAGCAGTTACGATTCCACACAGGGCATGGGAGAGACCCAGTACTTC. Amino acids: CASSYDSTQGMGETQYF.